These 28 T cell receptor beta chains share one sample of origin, sequenced in a study of cytomegalovirus exposure and HLA in healthy donors. The PCR made use of 60 Vbeta and 13 Jbeta primers. TCRdb's table, derived via immunoSEQ multiplex PCR, lists solely in-frame clones and lacks some. This repertoire shows roughly 180,000 clones, just under 80% found once; its top ten account for under 7%. Sequenced sample: PBMCs. The receptor set was obtained from a woman younger than 45 in good health and CMV-seropositive.

The chain combines TRBV6-5 with TRBJ1-1; D is uncertain. The CDR3 contains 14 residues. The germline V gene has CDR1 MNHEY and CDR2 SVGAGI. With 8 bases removed from V and 2 bases from J, the gap between germline ends came to 15 bases. The CDR3 sequence: CASRREKPNTEAFF. The CDR3, as DNA: TGTGCCAGCCGCCGTGAGAAGCCCAACACTGAAGCTTTCTTT.

The rearrangement joins TRBV5-4 to TRBJ1-1; 8 positions match TRBD1. Germline CDR1 and CDR2: SGHNT and YYREEE (reference sequence). This CDR3 contains 14 residues. The V gene end was trimmed by 2 bases and the J gene end by 4 bases; junction bases not matched to a gene: 4. As DNA, the CDR3 is TGTGCCAGCAGCTTCACAACAGGGGGCACTGAAGCTTTCTTT. Encoded protein: CASSFTTGGTEAFF. Using reference TRBV5-4 and TRBJ1-1 for the parts outside the CDR3, the full variable domain is ETGVTQSPTHLIKTRGQQVTLRCSSQSGHNTVSWYQQALGQGPQFIFQYYREEENGRGNFPPRFSGLQFPNYSSELNVNALELDDSALYLCASSFTTGGTEAFFGQGTRLTVV.

This clone was observed a few times. The genes are TRBV21-1 and TRBJ2-7; the D call of TRBD1 is as the table states it, not checked on the DNA. TRBV21-1 has pseudogene status. The CDR3 is 16 residues long. The CDR3 sequence: CASSTGGQGKLNEQYF. For the CDR3, the DNA is TGTGCCAGCAGCACTGGAGGACAGGGGAAGCTCAACGAGCAGTACTTC.

This clone was recorded once. V gene TRBV4-2 combines with J gene TRBJ2-5; possibly TRBD2 for D (5 bases). CDR1 and CDR2 from the germline V gene are LGHNA and YNFKEQ. V was shortened by 1 base and J by 5 bases, with 14 bases between the two germline ends. The CDR3 is made up of 15 amino acids. CDR3 protein: CASSQGRRILETQYF. The CDR3, as DNA: TGTGCCAGCAGCCAAGGGAGGCGAATTTTGGAGACCCAGTACTTC.

This clone was seen a single time. V usage is TRBV6-6 and J usage is TRBJ2-2; D is uncertain. The V end was cut by 8 bases, the J end by 5 bases, with 12 bases between. Germline lookup yields CDR1 MNHNY and CDR2 SVGAGI (reference sequence). The CDR3 contains 13 residues. CDR3 residues: CASQAHQTGELFF. CDR3 coding DNA: TGTGCCAGCCAGGCCCATCAAACCGGGGAGCTGTTTTTT.

This clone was seen once. The genes are TRBV27 and TRBJ2-7; no clear D. The CDR3 runs 11 residues. The ends were cut back, 3 bases at V and 12 bases at J, with 12 bases in the middle. The germline V gene has CDR1 MNHEY and CDR2 SMNVEV (reference sequence). This CDR3 is CASSFMAVWYF. CDR3 sequence (DNA): TGTGCCAGCAGTTTTATGGCCGTGTGGTACTTC.

This chain connects TRBV7-2 to TRBJ2-4, with TRBD2 matching 7 bases. The germline CDR1 and CDR2 sequences are SGHTA and FQGNSA. The CDR3 covers 17 residues. With V trimmed by 5 bases and J by 0 bases, 10 bases remained unmatched. In DNA, the CDR3 is TGTGCCAGCAGCCCCTATTCCGGGAGGCTAGCCAAAAACATTCAGTACTTC. Translated: CASSPYSGRLAKNIQYF.

The rearrangement joins TRBV5-1 to TRBJ1-2; the D gene is possibly TRBD1 (5 bases). Trimming stripped 0 bases from V and 4 bases from J, with 16 bases between. This CDR3 is built from 16 residues. Germline-derived CDR1 and CDR2 are SGHRS and YFSETQ. DNA for the CDR3: TGCGCCAGCAGCTTGGAACTGGGGAGGGGCGGCTATGGCTACACCTTC. It encodes CASSLELGRGGYGYTF.

This clone is a singleton in its sample. This chain uses TRBV21-1 with TRBJ2-1; the DNA was not compared with TRBD1, the D call given in the table. TRBV21-1 is labeled a pseudogene. CDR3 size: 12 residues. This chain's CDR3 is CASSPRQPKQFF. CDR3 coding DNA: TGTGCCAGCAGCCCCCGACAGCCTAAGCAGTTCTTC.

The V call is TRBV28, the J call TRBJ1-5; no definite D call. The CDR3 consists of 13 residues. Trimming stripped 4 bases from V and 0 bases from J, with 4 bases between. CDR1 is MDHEN, CDR2 SYDVKM, per germline. CDR3 coding DNA: TGTGCCAGCAGTTACAATAGCAATCAGCCCCAGCATTTT. Amino acid sequence: CASSYNSNQPQHF.

The J gene is TRBJ2-1, the V gene TRBV5-4, with 9 bases that match TRBD2. CDR3 length equals 15 residues. Germline loops: CDR1 SGHNT, CDR2 YYREEE (reference sequence). The V segment lost 5 bases and the J segment 7 bases; nucleotides outside the gene matches: 10. The CDR3 region has the DNA TGTGCCAGCAGGAAGCTTAGCGGGAGAGAAAATGAGCAGTTCTTC. It codes for CASRKLSGRENEQFF.

The rearrangement joins TRBV27 to TRBJ2-1; the D gene is possibly TRBD2 (6 bases). This CDR3 comprises 13 residues. V shed 10 bases and J shed 3 bases, with 13 bases lying between them. The V gene's germline CDR1 is MNHEY and CDR2 SMNVEV (reference sequence). The CDR3 sequence: CATSRGFYNEQFF. Here the CDR3 DNA reads TGTGCCACCTCACGGGGGTTCTACAATGAGCAGTTCTTC.

For this clone: The junction departs from the called germline gene at one end, perhaps through a read error. The rearrangement joins TRBV7-9 to TRBJ1-1; no definite D call. The CDR3 contains 12 residues. Germline CDR1 and CDR2: SEHNR and FQNEAQ (reference sequence). CDR3 amino acids: CSSSGTNTEAFF. The CDR3 coding sequence is TGTTCCAGCAGCGGCACGAACACTGAAGCTTTCTTT.

The chain couples TRBV9 to TRBJ1-5; D unresolved. CDR1 SGDLS and CDR2 YYNGEE come from the germline V gene. V lost 0 bases and J 5 bases, leaving 12 bases between the germline ends. The CDR3 totals 15 residues. The CDR3 loop is CASSVGPRHDQPQHF. The CDR3 region has the DNA TGTGCCAGCAGCGTAGGACCGAGGCACGATCAGCCCCAGCATTTT.

V and J are TRBV25-1 and TRBJ2-2; 9 bases map to TRBD1. From germline, CDR1 is MGHDK and CDR2 SYGVNS. The ends lost 8 bases at V and 0 bases at J; junction bases unmatched: 7. This CDR3 spans 16 amino acids. The CDR3, as DNA: TGTGCCAGCGGAACAGGGGGCTGGCCGAACACCGGGGAGCTGTTTTTT. Protein sequence: CASGTGGWPNTGELFF.

The V and J genes are TRBV4-2 and TRBJ1-6, with 7 bases lining up with TRBD1. V lost 4 bases, J lost 6 bases, and 9 bases stayed unmatched. This CDR3 is built from 16 residues. Germline V CDR1 and CDR2: LGHNA, YNFKEQ. CDR3 in amino acids: CASSPSPGTANSPLHF. The CDR3, as DNA: TGTGCCAGCAGCCCGTCGCCCGGGACAGCTAATTCACCCCTCCACTTT.

This clone was seen a few times. The rearrangement links TRBV7-3 to TRBJ2-5; 7 bases are shared with TRBD2. The V gene end was trimmed by 4 bases and the J gene end by 5 bases; junction bases not matched to a gene: 10. The V gene's germline CDR1 is SGHTA and CDR2 FQGTGA. This CDR3 is 15 amino acids long. The CDR3 spells CASSSHGGWSETQYF. As DNA, the CDR3 is TGTGCCAGCAGCTCCCACGGGGGGTGGTCGGAGACCCAGTACTTC.

The rearrangement joins TRBV28 to TRBJ2-5, with 11 bases that match TRBD1. V was clipped by 4 bases and J by 3 bases; unmatched bases: 13. Germline CDR1 MDHEN, CDR2 SYDVKM. The CDR3 totals 18 residues. In DNA, the CDR3 is TGTGCCAGCAGTTCCTGGGGAGGGGACAGGGGGGCGGAAGAGACCCAGTACTTC. Residues: CASSSWGGDRGAEETQYF. The full variable domain, in which reference TRBV28 and TRBJ2-5 provide the parts outside the CDR3, is DVKVTQSSRYLVKRTGEKVFLECVQDMDHENMFWYRQDPGLGLRLIYFSYDVKMKEKGDIPEGYSVSREKKERFSLILESASTNQTSMYLCASSSWGGDRGAEETQYFGPGTRLLVL.

V and J are TRBV7-8 and TRBJ1-3; the D is unclear. The germline V gene encodes CDR1 SGHVS and CDR2 FQNEAQ. This CDR3 is 15 amino acids long. V lost 1 base and J 2 bases, leaving 9 bases between the germline ends. CDR3 in DNA: TGTGCCAGCAGCTTAGAGAGGTTCCCTGGAAACACCATATATTTT. Its protein is CASSLERFPGNTIYF.

The rearrangement uses TRBV15 and TRBJ1-2, with 7 bases identical to TRBD1. The V gene's germline CDR1 is LNHNV and CDR2 YYDKDF (reference sequence). Germline trimming cut 5 bases from V and 2 bases from J; bases unmatched to any gene: 5. This CDR3 is 14 amino acids long. The DNA for the CDR3 is TGTGCCACCAGCCGACCGGGACAGAACTATGGCTACACCTTC. Translation: CATSRPGQNYGYTF.

The chain joins TRBV21-1 to TRBJ2-5; no DNA check was done on the table's D call, TRBD2. TRBV21-1 corresponds to a pseudogene. The CDR3 extends over 16 amino acids. The CDR3 nucleotides read TGTGCCAGCAGCAAGGGACTAGCGGGGCCTCAAGAGACCCAGTACTTC. Translating it yields CASSKGLAGPQETQYF.

The DNA of the CDR3 is TGTGCCAGCAGTTTATTGCTAGCCTACAATGAGCAGTTCTTC. Protein: CASSLLLAYNEQFF. The chain is built from TRBV27 and TRBJ2-1; D ambiguous. The CDR3 runs to 14 residues. CDR1 is MNHEY and CDR2 is SMNVEV in the germline V gene (reference sequence). The V end was cut by 1 base, the J end by 2 bases, with 6 bases between.

This rearrangement joins TRBV7-8 to TRBJ1-1; D unclear. The V and J ends lost 3 bases and 0 bases respectively, with 8 bases between them. Germline V CDR1 and CDR2: SGHVS, FQNEAQ. The CDR3 is 14 amino acids. The CDR3 coding sequence is TGTGCCAGCAGCTTGAAACGGGTGAACACTGAAGCTTTCTTT. Protein: CASSLKRVNTEAFF.

The chain uses TRBV11-1 and TRBJ2-7, with 11 bases that match TRBD1. Germline loops: CDR1 SGHAT, CDR2 FQDESV (reference sequence). This CDR3 is 15 amino acids long. Germline trimming cut 5 bases from V and 6 bases from J; bases unmatched to any gene: 9. CDR3: CASSTAAGTGGEQYF. The CDR3 nucleotides are TGTGCCAGCAGCACCGCAGCGGGGACAGGGGGCGAGCAGTACTTC.

The chain joins TRBV28 to TRBJ1-5; D ambiguous. Germline-derived CDR1 and CDR2 are MDHEN and SYDVKM. Trimming took 2 bases from V and 4 from J, leaving 15 bases between them. The CDR3 length is 16 residues. CDR3 DNA: TGTGCCAGCAGTTTACTGCGGTGGCCGGATAATCAGCCCCAGCATTTT. It specifies CASSLLRWPDNQPQHF.

This sequence joins TRBV28 and TRBJ1-5; TRBD1 might be the D (5 bases). The CDR3 length is 17 residues. Germline-derived CDR1 and CDR2 are MDHEN and SYDVKM. Trimming pared 3 bases from V and 0 bases from J, leaving 15 bases between. The CDR3 region is CASSFSQGLDSNQPQHF. Here the CDR3 DNA reads TGTGCCAGCAGTTTTTCTCAGGGCCTCGATAGCAATCAGCCCCAGCATTTT.

This clone has more than one count but fewer than ten. The chain has TRBV12-5 and TRBJ2-1; TRBD2 matches at 8 bases. V lost 0 bases to trimming and J lost 9 bases; unmatched junction nucleotides: 10. CDR1 and CDR2 (germline): LGHNT, FRNRAP. The CDR3 totals 16 residues. The chain's CDR3 is CASGLVLGAGVGEQFF. CDR3 coding DNA: TGTGCTAGTGGTTTGGTACTGGGAGCGGGAGTGGGTGAGCAGTTCTTC.

This clone occurred once. The V and J genes are TRBV5-6 and TRBJ1-5; 10 bases fit TRBD1. Trimming removed 0 bases from V and 0 bases from J; junction bases left unmatched: 9. The CDR3 has 19 amino acids. Germline V gene sequence: CDR1 SGHDT, CDR2 YYEEEE. CDR3 sequence: CASSLASLDRGNSNQPQHF. The CDR3 nucleotides are TGTGCCAGCAGCTTGGCCAGTCTGGACAGGGGGAATAGCAATCAGCCCCAGCATTTT.